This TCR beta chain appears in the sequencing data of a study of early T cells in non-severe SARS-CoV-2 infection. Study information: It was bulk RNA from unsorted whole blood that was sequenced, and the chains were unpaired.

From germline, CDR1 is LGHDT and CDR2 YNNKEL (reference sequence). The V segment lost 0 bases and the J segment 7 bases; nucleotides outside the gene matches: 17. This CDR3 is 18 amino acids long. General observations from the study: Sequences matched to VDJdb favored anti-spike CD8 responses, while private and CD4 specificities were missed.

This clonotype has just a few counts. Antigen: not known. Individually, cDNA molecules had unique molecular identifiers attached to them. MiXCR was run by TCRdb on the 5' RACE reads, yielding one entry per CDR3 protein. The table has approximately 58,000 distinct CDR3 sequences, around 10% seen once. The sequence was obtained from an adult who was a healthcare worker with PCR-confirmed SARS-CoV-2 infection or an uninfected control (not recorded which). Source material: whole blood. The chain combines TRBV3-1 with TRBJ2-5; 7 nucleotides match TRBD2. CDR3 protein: CASSQDIPREPHVGTQYF. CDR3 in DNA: TGTGCCAGCAGCCAAGACATTCCGCGGGAGCCGCATGTCGGGACCCAGTACTTC.